One T cell receptor beta chain is described in this entry. This specimen comes from a study of blood T cell repertoires in COVID-19. Study background: The analysed material was cDNA or gDNA that came from T cells, B-cell-depleted T cells, or PBMCs.

Per the germline V gene, CDR1 is KGHSH and CDR2 is LQKENI. The CDR3 runs 13 residues. V lost 4 bases and J 3 bases, leaving 9 bases between the germline ends. Clones were sequenced by immunoSEQ multiplex PCR, and TCRdb holds only the in-frame ones, with some missing. The sample has 150,000 to 200,000 clones; more than 75% are singletons. The rearrangement uses TRBV18 and TRBJ2-5; possibly TRBD1 for D (5 bases). Sequences were obtained from peripheral blood. This clonotype was sampled from a human donor in a cohort sampled during active COVID-19. The DNA of the CDR3 is TGTGCCAGCTCACAGACAGTTAAAGAGACCCAGTACTTC. Translating it yields CASSQTVKETQYF. Full variable domain (missing parts from reference TRBV18 and TRBJ2-5): NAGVMQNPRHLVRRRGQEARLRCSPMKGHSHVYWYRQLPEEGLKFMVYLQKENIIDESGMPKERFSAEFPKEGPSILRIQQVVRGDSAAYFCASSQTVKETQYFGPGTRLLVL.